This TCR beta chain was sequenced during a study of CD8 T cells in ankylosing spondylitis. TCRdb reanalysed the 5' RACE reads using MiXCR and keeps one entry per CDR3 protein. This table holds around 130,000 distinct CDR3 sequences, about a tenth found once. This CDR3 is built from 16 residues. Trimming took off 4 bases at V and 0 bases at J, with 13 bases between the two ends. Germline V gene sequence: CDR1 SGHVS, CDR2 FQNEAQ. Notes on the study in general: For ankylosing spondylitis blood, a TCR beta motif of seven to nine highly homologous variants appeared characteristic.

This clonotype showed up many times. Antigen: not known. The J gene is TRBJ2-4, the V gene TRBV7-8; D not certain. Material: blood, either unsorted or a sorted T cell fraction (not recorded which). This receptor was identified in a male donor with ankylosing spondylitis or in good health (not recorded which). The DNA of the CDR3 is TGTGCCAGCAGCTCCAATAGATTTCTAGCCAAAAACATTCAGTACTTC. It specifies CASSSNRFLAKNIQYF.